Presented here are 16 T cell receptor beta chains from one specimen sequenced in a study of blood T cells in healthy people across ages. Alongside a J-beta primer mix, a sample-barcoded 5' primer served in a second PCR lasting roughly 6 to 11 cycles. Via MiXCR, TCRdb re-called the 5' RACE reads, giving one row per CDR3 protein. The sample records over 1,200,000 distinct CDR3 sequences, 45% to 70% being singletons. Input material: blood. Receptors originate from a man aged 18 to 29 in good health.

This rearrangement joins TRBV20-1 to TRBJ2-7; D uncertain. The CDR3 loop spans 13 amino acids. Deletions cut 1 base from V and 1 base from J, with 8 bases between. The germline gives CDR1 DFQATT, CDR2 SNEGSKA (reference sequence). CDR3 bases: TGCAGTGCTAGAGTCCCGGGTTCCTACGAGCAGTACTTC. Translated, it gives CSARVPGSYEQYF.

This clonotype appeared a few times. This chain links TRBV4-1 with TRBJ2-1; 10 bases fit TRBD2. V dropped 6 bases and J dropped 4; count of bases not matched to a gene: 3. The CDR3 loop spans 14 amino acids. Germline values: CDR1 MGHRA, CDR2 YSYEKL. CDR3 in amino acids: CASRGAGGYNEQFF. DNA of the CDR3: TGCGCCAGCAGGGGAGCGGGAGGGTACAATGAGCAGTTCTTC.

The chain combines TRBV20-1 with TRBJ1-1; tentative D call: TRBD1 (6 bases). The CDR3 loop spans 12 amino acids. The V gene's germline CDR1 is DFQATT and CDR2 SNEGSKA (reference sequence). V shed 6 bases and J shed 3 bases, with 11 bases lying between them. The CDR3 DNA is TGCAGTGCCAGGGGCATATACACTGAAGCTTTCTTT. Amino acid sequence: CSARGIYTEAFF.

This clonotype was counted between two and nine times. This chain connects TRBV4-1 to TRBJ2-7, with 8 bases lining up with TRBD2. Germline V gives CDR1 MGHRA, CDR2 YSYEKL. The CDR3 runs 14 residues. Unmatched junction bases numbered 1, after V lost 0 bases and J lost 3 bases. In nucleotides, the CDR3 is TGCGCCAGCAGCCAAGAGGGACTAGTCTACGAGCAGTACTTC. This gives the protein CASSQEGLVYEQYF.

The V and J genes are TRBV5-4 and TRBJ2-6; D is possibly TRBD1 or TRBD2 (6 bases each). This CDR3 spans 17 amino acids. CDR1 and CDR2 (germline): SGHNT, YYREEE (reference sequence). V lost 5 bases to trimming and J lost 1 base, with 16 bases between them. CDR3 loop: CASSKGGLGSGANVLTF. The CDR3 DNA reads as TGTGCCAGCAGTAAGGGGGGTCTAGGGTCTGGGGCCAACGTCCTGACTTTC.

V and J are TRBV29-1 and TRBJ2-7, with TRBD2 as a possible D gene (6 bases). Between the trimmed V and J ends, which lost 4 bases and 0 bases, there was a span of 10 bases. The CDR3 contains 13 residues. Germline loops: CDR1 SQVTM, CDR2 ANQGSEA. In nucleotides, the CDR3 is TGCAGCGTTGGGAGGGCAAACTCCTACGAGCAGTACTTC. Its translation is CSVGRANSYEQYF.

This clonotype has just one count. The gene calls are TRBV12-3 or TRBV12-4 and TRBJ2-5; D is uncertain. TRBJ2-7 explains the end of the DNA better; the J call may be wrong. The CDR3 covers 12 residues. The CDR3 sequence: CASSSRASEQYF. In DNA, the CDR3 is TGTGCCAGCAGTTCACGAGCCAGCGAGCAGTACTTC.

The chain joins TRBV20-1 to TRBJ2-7; 7 bases agree with TRBD2. This CDR3 region has 15 residues. J was trimmed by 0 bases and V by 1 base; bases with no gene match: 6. Germline values: CDR1 DFQATT, CDR2 SNEGSKA (reference sequence). In nucleotides, the CDR3 is TGCAGTGCTAGAGGGGGGACTACTCCCTCCTACGAGCAGTACTTC. Its translation: CSARGGTTPSYEQYF.

The gene calls are TRBV29-1 and TRBJ2-5; D remains unclear. Germline-derived CDR1 and CDR2 are SQVTM and ANQGSEA. The V end was cut by 4 bases, the J end by 11 bases, with 11 bases between. The CDR3 is made up of 10 amino acids. The CDR3 region is CSVAQPEQYF. In DNA, the CDR3 is TGCAGCGTTGCACAGCCTGAGCAGTACTTC. The variable domain in full, with the rest retrieved from reference TRBV29-1 and TRBJ2-5, is SAVISQKPSRDICQRGTSLTIQCQVDSQVTMMFWYRQQPGQSLTLIATANQGSEATYESGFVIDKFPISRPNLTFSTLTVSNMSPEDSSIYLCSVAQPEQYFGPGTRLLVL.

This clonotype showed up just a few times. The genes are TRBV29-1 and TRBJ2-5; the D is unclear. V lost 3 bases to trimming and J lost 5 bases, with 10 bases between them. The CDR3 has 12 amino acids. Looked up from germline, CDR1 is SQVTM and CDR2 is ANQGSEA. DNA for the CDR3: TGCAGCGTTGATACCAGCAGGGAGACCCAGTACTTC. Translating it yields CSVDTSRETQYF.

The chain links TRBV27 to TRBJ2-3; D remains ambiguous. Germline loops: CDR1 MNHEY, CDR2 SMNVEV (reference sequence). V lost 6 bases and J lost 2, with 9 bases in between. The CDR3 totals 13 residues. CDR3 nucleotides: TGTGCCAGCAGATCATCCCTCACAGATACGCAGTATTTT. This sequence encodes CASRSSLTDTQYF.

This clonotype was detected a few times. This rearrangement joins TRBV19 to TRBJ1-2; D gene unclear. Trimming cost V 1 base and J 8 bases, with 8 bases left between them. Germline V lookup: CDR1 LNHDA, CDR2 SQIVND (reference sequence). CDR3 size: 12 residues. The CDR3 nucleotides read TGTGCCAGTAGTATAGGCGGGAGCGGCTACACCTTC. Translating it yields CASSIGGSGYTF.

The chain is built from TRBV3-1 and TRBJ2-1; 7 bases line up with TRBD2. V was pared by 5 bases and J by 0 bases, with 7 bases of the junction left unmatched. The CDR3 runs 16 residues. The germline V gene has CDR1 LGHDT and CDR2 YNNKEL (reference sequence). The CDR3: CASSFQGLNSYNEQFF. The CDR3 nucleotides read TGTGCCAGCAGCTTCCAGGGACTAAACTCCTACAATGAGCAGTTCTTC.

This clonotype was detected a few times. This sequence joins TRBV20-1 and TRBJ1-4; no firm D call. The germline V gene has CDR1 DFQATT and CDR2 SNEGSKA (reference sequence). The CDR3 has 10 residues. Trimming removed 7 bases from V and 8 bases from J, with 8 bases in between. The CDR3 region has the DNA TGCAGTGTGGCCAGAGAAAAACTGTTTTTT. Translation gives CSVAREKLFF.

Comment on this clonotype: One end of the junction fails to match germline, which may point to a read error. The rearrangement uses TRBV20-1 and TRBJ2-5; 11 bases align to TRBD2. The last part of the DNA fits TRBJ2-7 better; the J call may be wrong. Germline V gives CDR1 DFQATT, CDR2 SNEGSKA (reference sequence). The CDR3 has 16 residues. CDR3 DNA: TGCGGTGCTTTTTCCGGGACTAGCGGACCTCACTACGAGCAGTACTTC. Residues: CGAFSGTSGPHYEQYF.

This clonotype was detected a few times. The chain joins TRBV29-1 to TRBJ2-1, with D possibly called TRBD1 or TRBD2 (5 bases each). Germline assignment: CDR1 SQVTM and CDR2 ANQGSEA. V dropped 0 bases and J dropped 6 bases, with 15 bases sitting between them. This CDR3 has 15 amino acids. CDR3 coding DNA: TGCAGCGTTGAAGATTGGGACCATTGGGGCAATGAGCAGTTCTTC. It translates to CSVEDWDHWGNEQFF.